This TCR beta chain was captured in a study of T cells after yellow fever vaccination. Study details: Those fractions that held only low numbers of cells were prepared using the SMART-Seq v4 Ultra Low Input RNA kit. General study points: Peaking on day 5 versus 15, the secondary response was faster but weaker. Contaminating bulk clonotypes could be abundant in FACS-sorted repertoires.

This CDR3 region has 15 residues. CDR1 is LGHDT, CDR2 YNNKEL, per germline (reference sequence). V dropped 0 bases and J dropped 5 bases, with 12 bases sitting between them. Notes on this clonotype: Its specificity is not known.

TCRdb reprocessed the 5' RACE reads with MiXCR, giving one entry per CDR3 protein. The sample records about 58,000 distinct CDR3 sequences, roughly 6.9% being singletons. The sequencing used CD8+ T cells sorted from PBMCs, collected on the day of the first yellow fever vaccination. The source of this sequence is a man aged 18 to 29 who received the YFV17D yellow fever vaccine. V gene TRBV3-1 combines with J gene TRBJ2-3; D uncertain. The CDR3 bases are TGTGCCAGCAGCCAAGATATAGGCAGAAGAGATACGCAGTATTTT. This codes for CASSQDIGRRDTQYF.